This T cell receptor beta chain is from a study of Ad26.COV2.S vaccination and SARS-CoV-2 variants. At the level of the study: Participants got Ad26.COV2.S intramuscularly, once or twice 56 days apart.

Treatment described: 15 to 20 received Ad26.COV2.S at low or high dose, single or two shots; 5 received placebo; per-sample allocation not given. Day 63 after the first vaccine or placebo injection was the time point for sampling. An adult of 18-55 years in Boston served as donor. Trimming cost V 5 bases and J 6 bases, with 20 bases left between them. The germline V gene encodes CDR1 SGHAT and CDR2 FQNNGV. CDR3 length equals 15 residues. Using immunoSEQ multiplex PCR, the repertoire was profiled, and TCRdb retains in-frame clones only, with some absent. The sample shows 250,000 to 300,000 clones, about 89% of them seen only once.

The specimen was peripheral blood, collected in a trial of Ad26.COV2.S vaccine versus placebo. The chain carries TRBV11-2 and TRBJ2-7, with D maybe TRBD2 (6 bases). This sequence originates from a person between 18 and 59 years old who received the Ad26.COV2.S COVID-19 vaccine or a placebo. CDR3 region: CASSPAGTRAGEQYF. The DNA of the CDR3 is TGTGCCAGCAGCCCGGCTGGGACTCGGGCGGGCGAGCAGTACTTC.